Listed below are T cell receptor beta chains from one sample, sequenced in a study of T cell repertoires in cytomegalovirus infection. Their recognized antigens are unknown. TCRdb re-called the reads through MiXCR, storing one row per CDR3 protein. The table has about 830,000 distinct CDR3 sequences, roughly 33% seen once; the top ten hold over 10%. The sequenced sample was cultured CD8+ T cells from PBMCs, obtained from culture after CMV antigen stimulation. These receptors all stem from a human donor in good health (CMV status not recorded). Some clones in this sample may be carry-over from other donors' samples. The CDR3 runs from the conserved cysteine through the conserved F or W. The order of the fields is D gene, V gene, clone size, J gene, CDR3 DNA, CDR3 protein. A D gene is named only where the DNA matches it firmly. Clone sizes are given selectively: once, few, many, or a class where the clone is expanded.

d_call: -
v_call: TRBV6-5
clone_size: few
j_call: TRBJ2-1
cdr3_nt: TGTGCCAGCAGTTACGGCAGGGTGGATGAGCAGTTCTTC
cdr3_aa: CASSYGRVDEQFF

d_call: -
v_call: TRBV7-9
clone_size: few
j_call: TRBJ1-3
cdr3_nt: TGTGCCAGCAGCCGGGAGGCTTCTGGAAACACCATATATTTT
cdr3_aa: CASSREASGNTIYF

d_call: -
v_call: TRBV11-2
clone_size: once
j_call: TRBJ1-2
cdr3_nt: TGTGCCAGCAGCTTAGATCTGGGAGAAGATGGCTACACCTTC
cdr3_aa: CASSLDLGEDGYTF

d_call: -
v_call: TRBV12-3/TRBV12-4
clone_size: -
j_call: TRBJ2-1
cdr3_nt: TGTGCCAGCACGCCCTGGATTGTAGGGGATGAGCAGTTCTTC
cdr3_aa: CASTPWIVGDEQFF

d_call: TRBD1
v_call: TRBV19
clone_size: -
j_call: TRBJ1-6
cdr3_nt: TGTGCCAGTAGTTCCCCGGACAGGGAGAAGCGGCCCCTCCACTTT
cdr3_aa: CASSSPDREKRPLHF

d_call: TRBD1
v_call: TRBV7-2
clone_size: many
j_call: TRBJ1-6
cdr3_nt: TGTGCCAGCAGCGAACTACAGGGGGCGAATAATTCACCCCTCCACTTT
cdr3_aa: CASSELQGANNSPLHF

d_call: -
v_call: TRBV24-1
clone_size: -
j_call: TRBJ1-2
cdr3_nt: TGTGCCACCAGTATCTTAAAGGGGACAACGACTCTGTGGAACTTC
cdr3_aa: CATSILKGTTTLWNF

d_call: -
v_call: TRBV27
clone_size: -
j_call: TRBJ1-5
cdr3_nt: TGTGCCAGCAGTTTATTTTTTAGGGGGAATCAGCCCCAGCATTTT
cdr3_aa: CASSLFFRGNQPQHF

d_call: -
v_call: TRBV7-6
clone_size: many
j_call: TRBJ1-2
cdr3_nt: TGTGCCAGCAGCCGTCAGGGTGGTGGCTACACCTTC
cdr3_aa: CASSRQGGGYTF

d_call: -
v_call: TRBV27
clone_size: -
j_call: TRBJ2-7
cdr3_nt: TGTGCCAGCAGCCTTCGGGATCTTCAAGGCGAGCAGTACTTC
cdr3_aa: CASSLRDLQGEQYF